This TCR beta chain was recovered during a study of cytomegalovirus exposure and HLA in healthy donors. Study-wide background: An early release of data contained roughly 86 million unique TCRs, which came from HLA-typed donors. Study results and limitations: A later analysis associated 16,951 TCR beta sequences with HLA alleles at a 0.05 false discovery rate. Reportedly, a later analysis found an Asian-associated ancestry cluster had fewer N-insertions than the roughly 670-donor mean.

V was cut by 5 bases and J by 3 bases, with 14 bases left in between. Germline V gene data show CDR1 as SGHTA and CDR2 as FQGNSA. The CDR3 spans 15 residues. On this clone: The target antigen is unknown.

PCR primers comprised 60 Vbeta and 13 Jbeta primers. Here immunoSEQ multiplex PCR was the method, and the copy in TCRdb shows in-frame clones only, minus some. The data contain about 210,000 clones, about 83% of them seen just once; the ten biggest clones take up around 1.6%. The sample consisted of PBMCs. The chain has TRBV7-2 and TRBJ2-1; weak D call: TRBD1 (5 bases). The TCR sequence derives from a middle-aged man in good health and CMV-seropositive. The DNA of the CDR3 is TGTGCCAGCAGCCCGGTGGTAGGGGACTACAATGAGCAGTTCTTC. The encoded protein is CASSPVVGDYNEQFF.